A single sample gave rise to the 10 T cell receptor beta chains below, sequenced in a study of response to subunit inactivated influenza vaccine. TCRdb passed the RT-PCR reads through MiXCR, listing each CDR3 protein once. The table includes under 550,000 distinct CDR3 sequences, less than 10% detected once. This sample comprised PBMCs from blood, obtained around 25 months after vaccination. These receptors originate from a man aged 50-75 years who received an inactivated influenza vaccine.

This clonotype was detected a few times. CDR3 nucleotide sequence: TGTGCCAGCAGTCGAACCGCATATAACTATGGCTACACCTTC. Translating gives CASSRTAYNYGYTF. The chain joins TRBV6-2 or TRBV6-3 to TRBJ1-2; D is unresolved. This CDR3 contains 14 residues. Trimming took 5 bases from V and 1 from J, leaving 11 bases between them. Germline V lookup: CDR1 MNHEY, CDR2 SVGEGT.

This clonotype was counted ten times or more. V and J are TRBV7-2 and TRBJ2-7, with 9 bases that match TRBD1. The CDR3 is made up of 13 amino acids. Germline V gene data show CDR1 as SGHTA and CDR2 as FQGNSA. J lost 2 bases, V lost 5 bases, and 1 base had no gene match. The CDR3 nucleotides read TGTGCCAGCAGCGGGACAGGGACCTACGAGCAGTACTTC. This translates into CASSGTGTYEQYF.

The chain links TRBV7-8 to TRBJ2-2; TRBD1 matches at 7 bases. Germline V CDR1 and CDR2: SGHVS, FQNEAQ. V shed 5 bases and J 0 bases; nucleotides not matched to a gene: 6. The CDR3 covers 16 residues. CDR3 residues: CASSMTGTANTGELFF. The CDR3 DNA reads TGTGCCAGCAGCATGACCGGGACAGCGAACACCGGGGAGCTGTTTTTT.

This clonotype was detected a few times. This chain uses TRBV7-9 with TRBJ1-3, with 8 bases that match TRBD1. Per germline, CDR1 SEHNR and CDR2 FQNEAQ (reference sequence). The CDR3 is made up of 15 amino acids. The ends lost 6 bases at V and 4 bases at J; junction bases unmatched: 8. The CDR3 DNA reads as TGTGCCAGCAGACCTCAGGGGGCGCCCGGAAACACCATATATTTT. The encoded protein is CASRPQGAPGNTIYF.

This clonotype has ten or more counts. V is TRBV7-2 and J is TRBJ2-7; 8 positions match TRBD2. In germline, CDR1 is SGHTA, CDR2 FQGNSA. The trim removed 6 bases at V and 2 bases at J, leaving 6 bases unmatched. CDR3 length equals 14 residues. The CDR3 sequence: CASSLTSGTYEQYF. The DNA for the CDR3 is TGTGCCAGCAGTTTAACTAGCGGAACCTACGAGCAGTACTTC.

The sample holds many counts of this clonotype. The chain joins TRBV5-1 to TRBJ2-3, with D possibly TRBD2 on 6 matching bases. This CDR3 is built from 17 residues. The germline V gene encodes CDR1 SGHRS and CDR2 YFSETQ. V lost 1 base to trimming and J lost 2 bases, with 17 bases between them. CDR3 protein: CASSLNQRAYNTDTQYF. DNA for the CDR3: TGCGCCAGCAGCTTGAACCAGCGGGCCTATAACACAGATACGCAGTATTTT.

This clonotype was found a few times. The chain uses TRBV14 and TRBJ2-7; D ambiguous. The ends were cut back, 4 bases at V and 7 bases at J, with 8 bases in the middle. The length of the CDR3 is 11 residues. Germline values: CDR1 SGHDN, CDR2 FVKESK. CDR3 residues: CASSRFEEQYF. CDR3 in DNA: TGTGCCAGCAGCCGATTTGAGGAGCAGTACTTC.

In this sample, this clonotype turned up a few times. The chain uses TRBV29-1 and TRBJ1-5, with unresolved D. Trimming removed 4 bases at V and 9 bases at J, with 13 bases between. The CDR3 loop spans 12 amino acids. CDR1 SQVTM and CDR2 ANQGSEA come from the germline V gene. CDR3 loop: CSVVVGTGPQHF. The DNA for the CDR3 is TGCAGCGTTGTCGTGGGAACGGGGCCCCAGCATTTT. The full variable domain, its missing parts supplied by reference TRBV29-1 and TRBJ1-5, is SAVISQKPSRDICQRGTSLTIQCQVDSQVTMMFWYRQQPGQSLTLIATANQGSEATYESGFVIDKFPISRPNLTFSTLTVSNMSPEDSSIYLCSVVVGTGPQHFGDGTRLSIL.

This clonotype was seen a handful of times. V is TRBV4-1 and J is TRBJ2-1; 11 positions match TRBD2. The CDR3 consists of 18 residues. Germline CDR1 is MGHRA and CDR2 is YSYEKL. V trimming: 0 bases; J trimming: 8 bases; junction bases outside the gene matches: 12. CDR3 protein: CASSQDELLAGASDEQFF. CDR3 sequence (DNA): TGCGCCAGCAGCCAAGACGAACTACTAGCGGGGGCGAGTGATGAGCAGTTCTTC.

The chain employs TRBV5-1 and TRBJ2-7; tentative D call: TRBD1 (5 bases). The CDR3 contains 15 residues. V lost 0 bases and J 4 bases, leaving 14 bases between the germline ends. Germline CDR1 is SGHRS and CDR2 is YFSETQ. Written as DNA, the CDR3 is TGCGCCAGCAGCTTGGGAACAGGAACGTCTTACGAGCAGTACTTC. This encodes CASSLGTGTSYEQYF.